One and the same sample provided the 7 T cell receptor beta chains below, sequenced in a study of response to subunit inactivated influenza vaccine. Each CDR3 protein is one row after TCRdb ran MiXCR on the RT-PCR reads. The top ten hold roughly 10% of the sample, which has more than 550,000 distinct CDR3 sequences, 10% to 15% seen once. The sequenced sample was PBMCs from blood, obtained on the day of vaccination. The origin of the receptors is a man aged 45 to 65 who received an inactivated influenza vaccine.

This clonotype was counted at least ten times. The chain employs TRBV19 and TRBJ1-5, with D maybe TRBD1 (5 bases). Germline-derived CDR1 and CDR2 are LNHDA and SQIVND (reference sequence). V lost 8 bases, J lost 6 bases, and 11 bases lay in between. CDR3 length equals 12 residues. The CDR3 coding sequence is TGTGCCAGTGGGGGGGTTGGTCAGCCCCAGCATTTT. Translating gives CASGGVGQPQHF.

This clonotype was seen a handful of times. This chain uses TRBV20-1 with TRBJ2-5; possible D gene TRBD1, 7 bases. The germline V gene encodes CDR1 DFQATT and CDR2 SNEGSKA (reference sequence). V lost 5 bases and J lost 6, with 19 bases in between. The CDR3 is 14 amino acids. The CDR3 nucleotides are TGCAGTGCTTCCGGAGGGGGCTGGAAGAAGACCCAGTACTTC. Protein product: CSASGGGWKKTQYF.

The chain is built from TRBV11-2 and TRBJ2-1; a possible D gene is TRBD1 (7 bases). The germline V gene has CDR1 SGHAT and CDR2 FQNNGV. The CDR3 is made up of 15 amino acids. Trimming removed 0 bases from V and 9 bases from J, with 15 bases in between. The CDR3: CASSLDKGGGSEQFF. CDR3 nucleotide sequence: TGTGCCAGCAGCTTAGATAAAGGAGGGGGCAGTGAGCAGTTCTTC.

This clonotype was seen ten or more times. The chain employs TRBV7-2 and TRBJ1-3; D might be TRBD1 (5 bases). Germline-derived CDR1 and CDR2 are SGHTA and FQGNSA. This CDR3 contains 14 residues. Trimming pared 4 bases from V and 2 bases from J, leaving 9 bases between. DNA for the CDR3: TGTGCCAGCAGCTCTGGACATCCTGGAAACACCATATATTTT. The encoded protein is CASSSGHPGNTIYF. Supplemented by reference TRBV7-2 and TRBJ1-3, the full variable domain reads GAGVSQSPSNKVTEKGKDVELRCDPISGHTALYWYRQSLGQGLEFLIYFQGNSAPDKSGLPSDRFSAERTGGSVSTLTIQRTQQEDSAVYLCASSSGHPGNTIYFGEGSWLTVV.

This clonotype was picked up a small number of times. V gene TRBV27 combines with J gene TRBJ2-1; D may be TRBD1 (6 bases). The CDR3 extends over 13 amino acids. Trimming took off 3 bases at V and 6 bases at J, with 9 bases between the two ends. The germline CDR1 and CDR2 sequences are MNHEY and SMNVEV (reference sequence). The CDR3 protein is CASSFTGFNEQFF. CDR3 in DNA: TGTGCCAGCAGTTTTACAGGGTTCAATGAGCAGTTCTTC.

The V call is TRBV20-1, the J call TRBJ2-3; D gene unclear. CDR3 length equals 16 residues. Germline V gene sequence: CDR1 DFQATT, CDR2 SNEGSKA (reference sequence). Trimming took 6 bases from V and 3 from J, leaving 22 bases between them. The CDR3 loop reads CSATFYLGLWTDTQYF. The CDR3 DNA follows: TGCAGTGCCACATTCTACCTCGGCCTATGGACAGATACGCAGTATTTT.

This chain uses TRBV29-1 with TRBJ2-7; 8 positions agree with TRBD1. Germline values: CDR1 SQVTM, CDR2 ANQGSEA. Losses at the gene ends were 6 bases for V and 1 base for J; bases not matched to a gene: 5. This CDR3 comprises 13 residues. For the CDR3, the DNA is TGCAGCGTCGTGGACAGGGTTTCCTACGAGCAGTACTTC. This codes for CSVVDRVSYEQYF.